The rows below give T cell receptor beta chains drawn from one sample of a study of T cell responses to AZD1222 COVID-19 vaccine. Only in-frame clones appear in the TCRdb table, and some are missing; sequencing was by immunoSEQ multiplex PCR. This table has tens of thousands of clones, around 80% appearing once. Source: peripheral blood, taken on day 0 of AZD1222 vaccination. These receptors all come from an adult in good health. Both conserved end residues are part of each CDR3. The order of the fields is clone size, V gene, D gene, J gene, CDR3 DNA, CDR3 protein. The D gene is left open where the match is weak. Part of the rows lack a size; the others show once, few, many or a class for expanded clones.

abundance: few; v_gene: TRBV21-1; d_gene: NA; j_gene: TRBJ2-5; CDR3nt: TGTGCCAGCAGCAAAAGACTAGCGGAAGAGACCCAGTACTTC; CDR3aa: CASSKRLAEETQYF
abundance: NA; v_gene: TRBV4-3; d_gene: TRBD2; j_gene: TRBJ2-5; CDR3nt: TGCGCCAGCTGGGGATCGGGACTAGCGGGAGCCCAAGAGACCCAGTACTTC; CDR3aa: CASWGSGLAGAQETQYF
abundance: many; v_gene: TRBV5-1; d_gene: NA; j_gene: TRBJ1-5; CDR3nt: TGCGCCAGCAGCTTGACAGGACACGTAGACCAGCCCCAGCATTTT; CDR3aa: CASSLTGHVDQPQHF
abundance: once; v_gene: TRBV21-1; d_gene: NA; j_gene: TRBJ2-3; CDR3nt: TGTGCCAGCAGCAATGAGGGGGGGAGGGACACAGATACGCAGTATTTT; CDR3aa: CASSNEGGRDTDTQYF
abundance: NA; v_gene: TRBV5-1; d_gene: NA; j_gene: TRBJ1-6; CDR3nt: TGCGCCAGCAGCTTGGGTCAGGGGCGCTCACCCCTCCACTTT; CDR3aa: CASSLGQGRSPLHF
abundance: NA; v_gene: TRBV6-8; d_gene: NA; j_gene: TRBJ2-4; CDR3nt: TGTGCCAGCAGCCTCGAGGGACATCCCAAAAACATTCAGTACTTC; CDR3aa: CASSLEGHPKNIQYF
abundance: NA; v_gene: TRBV5-4; d_gene: NA; j_gene: TRBJ2-4; CDR3nt: TGTGCCAGCAGCAGGGGGGGATCGGCCAAAAACATTCAGTACTTC; CDR3aa: CASSRGGSAKNIQYF
abundance: NA; v_gene: TRBV7-6; d_gene: NA; j_gene: TRBJ1-3; CDR3nt: TGTGCCAGCAGCTTTTCTGGAAACACCATATATTTT; CDR3aa: CASSFSGNTIYF
abundance: NA; v_gene: TRBV19; d_gene: NA; j_gene: TRBJ2-2; CDR3nt: TGTGCCAGTAGTATTATGTCTAGTAACACCGGGGAGCTGTTTTTT; CDR3aa: CASSIMSSNTGELFF
abundance: NA; v_gene: TRBV5-1; d_gene: TRBD1; j_gene: TRBJ1-2; CDR3nt: TGCGCCAGCAGCGCGGGGACAGGGGAGGTCTATGGCTACACCTTC; CDR3aa: CASSAGTGEVYGYTF
abundance: once; v_gene: TRBV20-1; d_gene: NA; j_gene: TRBJ1-1; CDR3nt: TGCAGTGTCAAAGGGAACACTGAAGCTTTCTTT; CDR3aa: CSVKGNTEAFF
abundance: once; v_gene: TRBV5-4; d_gene: TRBD1; j_gene: TRBJ1-4; CDR3nt: TGTGCCAGCAGCTCGGCGGAAGGGGGCGAAAAACTGTTTTTT; CDR3aa: CASSSAEGGEKLFF
abundance: NA; v_gene: TRBV7-2; d_gene: TRBD2; j_gene: TRBJ2-7; CDR3nt: TGTGCCAGCAGCTTATCCGGACTAGCGAGCTCCTACGAGCAGTACTTC; CDR3aa: CASSLSGLASSYEQYF
abundance: NA; v_gene: TRBV18; d_gene: NA; j_gene: TRBJ1-1; CDR3nt: TGTGCCAGCTCACCGAACAGCCTCAACACTGAAGCTTTCTTT; CDR3aa: CASSPNSLNTEAFF
abundance: NA; v_gene: TRBV30; d_gene: NA; j_gene: TRBJ2-3; CDR3nt: TGTGCCTGGAGTGTAGCTAGCACAGATACGCAGTATTTT; CDR3aa: CAWSVASTDTQYF
abundance: NA; v_gene: TRBV5-5; d_gene: NA; j_gene: TRBJ2-1; CDR3nt: TGTGCCAGCAGCTTGGAGGGGACCGGCTCCTACAATGAGCAGTTCTTC; CDR3aa: CASSLEGTGSYNEQFF
abundance: NA; v_gene: TRBV28; d_gene: NA; j_gene: TRBJ2-1; CDR3nt: TGTGCCAGCTTCCGACAAGGCAGGGGCCAGTACAATGAGCAGTTCTTC; CDR3aa: CASFRQGRGQYNEQFF